The 4 T cell receptor beta chains below all came from one sample that was sequenced in a study of blood T cell repertoires in COVID-19. Profiling relied on immunoSEQ multiplex PCR, and the TCRdb table lists in-frame clones only, not all of them. The sample comprises approximately 290,000 clones, about 93% of which are singletons, and 0.95% to 1.3% rests with the top ten. The sample consisted of PBMCs or T cells enriched from blood (not recorded which). Every receptor here comes from a woman between 25 and 40 years old who had recovered from COVID-19.

This clone has just one count. The chain joins TRBV5-1 to TRBJ2-7; 10 nucleotides agree with TRBD2. This CDR3 comprises 15 residues. Germline assignment: CDR1 SGHRS and CDR2 YFSETQ. V dropped 5 bases and J dropped 2; count of bases not matched to a gene: 7. This CDR3 is CASSELAGRTYEQYF. DNA of the CDR3: TGCGCCAGCAGTGAACTAGCGGGACGTACCTACGAGCAGTACTTC.

V gene TRBV28 combines with J gene TRBJ2-1, with TRBD2 matching 13 bases. CDR1 is MDHEN and CDR2 is SYDVKM in the germline V gene. J was trimmed by 4 bases and V by 8 bases; bases with no gene match: 5. CDR3 length: 15 amino acids. CDR3 loop: CASGGLAGPYNEQFF. The CDR3 DNA is TGTGCCAGCGGGGGACTAGCGGGACCTTACAATGAGCAGTTCTTC.

The CDR3 region is CATSDLRVGEQYF. CDR3 DNA: TGTGCCACCAGTGATCTCAGGGTGGGCGAGCAGTACTTC. The V and J genes are TRBV24-1 and TRBJ2-7, with a weak D call TRBD1 (5 bases). The V end was cut by 3 bases, the J end by 6 bases, with 11 bases between. CDR3 length: 13 amino acids. Germline V gene lookup returns CDR1 KGHDR and CDR2 SFDVKD.

This chain uses TRBV20-1 with TRBJ2-3; TRBD2 matches at 7 bases. The CDR3 totals 15 residues. The junction had 6 bases not matched to a gene; V was cut back by 3 bases and J by 0 bases. Germline CDR1 DFQATT, CDR2 SNEGSKA (reference sequence). CDR3 DNA: TGCAGTGCTAGTCTACTAGCGTCTAGCACAGATACGCAGTATTTT. Its protein is CSASLLASSTDTQYF.